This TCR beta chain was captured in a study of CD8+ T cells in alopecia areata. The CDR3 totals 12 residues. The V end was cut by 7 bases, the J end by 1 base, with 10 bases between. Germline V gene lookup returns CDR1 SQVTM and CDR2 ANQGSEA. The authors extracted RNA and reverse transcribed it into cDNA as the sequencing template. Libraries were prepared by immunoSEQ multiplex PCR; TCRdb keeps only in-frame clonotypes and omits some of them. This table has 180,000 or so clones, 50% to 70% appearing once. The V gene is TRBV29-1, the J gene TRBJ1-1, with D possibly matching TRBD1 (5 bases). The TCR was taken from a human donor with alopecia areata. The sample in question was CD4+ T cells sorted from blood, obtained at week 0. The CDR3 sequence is CSGLDRNTEAFF. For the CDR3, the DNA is TGCAGCGGCCTCGACAGGAACACTGAAGCTTTCTTT.